A single sample gave rise to the 9 T cell receptor beta chains below, sequenced in a study of shared clonotypes between healthy human individuals (dated by TCRdb to about 2020). The library was built by means of the immunoSEQ multiplex PCR assay. As stored in TCRdb, this immuneACCESS dataset retains in-frame rearrangements with V and J assigned. A fraction of the clones does not appear; measured against another copy, unresolved V genes explain less than half of the discrepancy, and the remainder lacks a known reason. This sample is represented by some 1 million clones; 65% to 80% of them were singletons. About 1.5% of the sample goes to the ten largest clones. Sequenced: memory CD4+ T cells sorted from blood. What the cell subset or site label conveys for this sample: CD45RA-negative fraction. The receptors stem from a man between 18 and 35 years old in good health.

The CDR3 DNA is TGCGCCTCCACGCGGGAAGAGACCCAGTACTTC. This sequence encodes CASTREETQYF. The chain joins TRBV5-1 to TRBJ2-5, with D perhaps matching TRBD2 (5 bases). Germline values: CDR1 SGHRS, CDR2 YFSETQ. This CDR3 is 11 amino acids long. The ends were cut back, 10 bases at V and 3 bases at J, with 10 bases in the middle.

This clone was recorded once. The V and J genes are TRBV6-1 and TRBJ1-4; D is possibly TRBD1 (6 bases). V lost 2 bases and J 3 bases, leaving 10 bases between the germline ends. CDR1 MNHNS and CDR2 SASEGT come from the germline V gene. This CDR3 spans 15 amino acids. CDR3 bases: TGTGCCAGCAGTGAAAAGGGGGTACCTAATGAAAAACTGTTTTTT. The encoded protein is CASSEKGVPNEKLFF.

This chain connects TRBV28 to TRBJ1-5; TRBD1 is a possible D gene (5 bases). CDR1 MDHEN and CDR2 SYDVKM come from the germline V gene. V lost 3 bases and J 1 base, leaving 10 bases between the germline ends. The CDR3 loop spans 15 amino acids. The CDR3 loop reads CASSFRVESNQPQHF. CDR3 DNA sequence: TGTGCCAGCAGTTTCAGGGTAGAAAGCAATCAGCCCCAGCATTTT. Variable domain in full (rest from reference TRBV28 and TRBJ1-5): DVKVTQSSRYLVKRTGEKVFLECVQDMDHENMFWYRQDPGLGLRLIYFSYDVKMKEKGDIPEGYSVSREKKERFSLILESASTNQTSMYLCASSFRVESNQPQHFGDGTRLSIL.

This clone came up a few times. V usage is TRBV6-1 and J usage is TRBJ1-6, with D maybe TRBD1 (5 bases). V was trimmed by 2 bases and J by 14 bases, leaving 16 bases between them. CDR1 MNHNS and CDR2 SASEGT come from the germline V gene. The length of the CDR3 is 14 residues. CDR3 region: CASSELQGFTALHF. The CDR3 DNA is TGTGCCAGCAGTGAACTCCAGGGTTTTACGGCCCTCCACTTT.

V gene TRBV7-9 combines with J gene TRBJ2-6; 14 bases align to TRBD2. The ends lost 4 bases at V and 0 bases at J; junction bases unmatched: 2. From germline, CDR1 is SEHNR and CDR2 FQNEAQ (reference sequence). The CDR3 totals 18 residues. The CDR3 coding sequence is TGTGCCAGCAGCTCGACTAGCGGGAGGGCCTCTGGGGCCAACGTCCTGACTTTC. Amino acids: CASSSTSGRASGANVLTF.

The chain uses TRBV15 and TRBJ2-3; 9 positions agree with TRBD1. Germline V gene lookup returns CDR1 LNHNV and CDR2 YYDKDF (reference sequence). The CDR3 runs to 17 residues. The trim removed 1 base at V and 6 bases at J, leaving 11 bases unmatched. The CDR3 loop is CATSRGNKGTGPDTQYF. CDR3 DNA: TGTGCCACCAGCAGAGGGAATAAAGGGACAGGGCCGGATACGCAGTATTTT.

This clone has a count of ten or more. Other DNA sequences in the sample encode the same CDR3. The chain is built from TRBV6-1 and TRBJ1-2; perhaps TRBD1 as D (5 bases). V lost 3 bases and J lost 2, with 10 bases in between. Looked up from germline, CDR1 is MNHNS and CDR2 is SASEGT. This CDR3 comprises 14 residues. As DNA, the CDR3 is TGTGCCAGCAGTGAGGACATTCGGAACTATGGCTACACCTTC. This codes for CASSEDIRNYGYTF.

J is TRBJ2-5 and V is TRBV2; D not resolved. The CDR3 runs to 15 residues. With 4 bases removed from V and 4 bases from J, the gap between germline ends came to 16 bases. Per the germline V gene, CDR1 is SNHLY and CDR2 is FYNNEI. The chain's CDR3 is CASSGVGSHGETQYF. The CDR3, as DNA: TGTGCCAGCAGTGGGGTGGGCTCCCATGGAGAGACCCAGTACTTC.

The gene calls are TRBV5-1 and TRBJ2-1; D might be TRBD1 or TRBD2, each matching 6 bases. V lost 5 bases and J lost 0, with 15 bases in between. CDR1 is SGHRS, CDR2 YFSETQ, per germline. CDR3 size: 16 residues. CDR3 nucleotide sequence: TGCGCCAGCAGGGGGGGCCCCACGAGCTCCTACAATGAGCAGTTCTTC. Protein: CASRGGPTSSYNEQFF.